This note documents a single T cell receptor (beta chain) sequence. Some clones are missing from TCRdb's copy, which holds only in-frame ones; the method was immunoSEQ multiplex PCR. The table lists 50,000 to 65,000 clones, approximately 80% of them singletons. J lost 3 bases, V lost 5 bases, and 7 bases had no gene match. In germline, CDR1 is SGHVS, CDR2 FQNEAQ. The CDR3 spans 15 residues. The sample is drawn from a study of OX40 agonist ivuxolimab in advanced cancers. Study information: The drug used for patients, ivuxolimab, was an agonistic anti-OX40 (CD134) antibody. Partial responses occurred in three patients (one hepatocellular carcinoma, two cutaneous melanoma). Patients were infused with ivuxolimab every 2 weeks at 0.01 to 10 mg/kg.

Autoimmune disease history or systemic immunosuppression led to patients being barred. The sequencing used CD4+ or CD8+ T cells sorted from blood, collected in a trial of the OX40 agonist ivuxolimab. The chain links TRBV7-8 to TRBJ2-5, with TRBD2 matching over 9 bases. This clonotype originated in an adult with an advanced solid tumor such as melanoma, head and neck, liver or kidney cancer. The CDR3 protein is CASSARTSAEETQYF. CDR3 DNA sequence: TGTGCCAGCAGCGCCCGGACTAGCGCCGAAGAGACCCAGTACTTC.